The sequence of this T cell receptor beta chain was determined in a study of blood T cell repertoires in COVID-19. Only in-frame clones appear in the TCRdb table, and some are missing; sequencing was by immunoSEQ multiplex PCR. The repertoire consists of 200,000 to 300,000 clones, with 70% to 90% occurring once and the leading ten covering approximately 1.2%. Sequencing input: PBMCs or T cells enriched from blood (not recorded which). This sequence was found in a woman aged 40 to 50 with acute COVID-19.

The DNA of the CDR3 is TGTGCCAGCAGTTTCAGGGACTACAATGAGCAGTTCTTC. Its translation: CASSFRDYNEQFF. The gene calls are TRBV6-5 and TRBJ2-1; D is possibly TRBD1 (5 bases). V was clipped by 4 bases and J by 3 bases, with 7 bases between them. CDR3 size: 13 residues. Germline V gene data show CDR1 as MNHEY and CDR2 as SVGAGI.